The 11 T cell receptor beta chains below were found in one sample sequenced in a study of blood T cells in healthy people across ages. A J-beta primer mix and a sample-barcoded 5' primer were used in a second PCR of roughly 7 to 12 cycles. TCRdb used MiXCR to reprocess the 5' RACE reads, holding one entry per CDR3 protein. The repertoire consists of roughly 790,000 distinct CDR3 sequences, with 43% occurring once and the leading ten covering about 20%. Input material: blood. Receptors originate from a woman aged 60 to 75 in good health.

The chain couples TRBV3-1 to TRBJ2-4; no firm D call. With 1 base removed from V and 7 bases from J, the gap between germline ends came to 11 bases. Per the germline V gene, CDR1 is LGHDT and CDR2 is YNNKEL (reference sequence). The CDR3 is 14 amino acids. The CDR3 bases are TGTGCCAGCAGCCAAGGTCTCATGGGGAACATTCAGTACTTC. It encodes CASSQGLMGNIQYF. Supplemented by reference TRBV3-1 and TRBJ2-4, the full variable domain reads DTAVSQTPKYLVTQMGNDKSIKCEQNLGHDTMYWYKQDSKKFLKIMFSYNNKELIINETVPNRFSPKSPDKAHLNLHINSLELGDSAVYFCASSQGLMGNIQYFGAGTRLSVL.

The chain recombines TRBV5-6 with TRBJ2-1, with D unclear. This CDR3 contains 14 residues. In germline, CDR1 is SGHDT, CDR2 YYEEEE. Trimming shortened V by 4 bases and J by 6 bases, and 14 bases separated the two germline ends. The CDR3: CASSNLRGGNEQFF. The CDR3 DNA sequence: TGTGCCAGCAGCAACTTACGCGGCGGCAATGAGCAGTTCTTC.

This clonotype has more than one count but fewer than ten. The chain is built from TRBV18 and TRBJ2-5, with D unclear. Judging by the DNA end, TRBJ2-7 fits better; the J call may be wrong. CDR3 length: 11 amino acids. Germline CDR1 and CDR2: KGHSH and LQKENI. In DNA, the CDR3 is TGTGCCAGCTCACCAGGGCACGAGCAGTACTTC. Residues: CASSPGHEQYF.

This chain joins TRBV20-1 and TRBJ2-7, with 9 bases identical to TRBD2. The CDR3 is made up of 14 amino acids. Germline V gene lookup returns CDR1 DFQATT and CDR2 SNEGSKA (reference sequence). V trimming: 4 bases; J trimming: 2 bases; junction bases outside the gene matches: 6. The CDR3 sequence is CSANPSGKTYEQYF. In DNA form, the CDR3 reads TGCAGTGCTAACCCTAGCGGGAAAACCTACGAGCAGTACTTC.

This clonotype occurred a few times. The rearrangement links TRBV28 to TRBJ2-4, with D perhaps TRBD1 (6 bases). CDR1 is MDHEN and CDR2 is SYDVKM in the germline V gene. V was shortened by 6 bases and J by 0 bases, with 18 bases between the two germline ends. CDR3 size: 17 residues. CDR3 bases: TGTGCCAGCAGCCACGGAACAGGGAAACTAGCCAAAAACATTCAGTACTTC. It translates to CASSHGTGKLAKNIQYF.

This chain links TRBV10-3 with TRBJ2-1; the D call may be TRBD1 or TRBD2 (5 bases each). This CDR3 comprises 11 residues. The V gene's germline CDR1 is ENHRY and CDR2 SYGVKD. Trimming cost V 8 bases and J 6 bases, with 8 bases left between them. DNA of the CDR3: TGTGCCATCGGGGACCCCAATGAGCAGTTCTTC. Translating it yields CAIGDPNEQFF.

This clonotype was detected a few times. This chain uses TRBV6-2 or TRBV6-3 with TRBJ2-5; the match to TRBD2 covers 15 bases. The germline V gene encodes CDR1 MNHEY and CDR2 SVGEGT. The trim removed 6 bases at V and 5 bases at J, leaving 10 bases unmatched. This CDR3 has 17 amino acids. CDR3 protein: CASRDRTSGRARETQYF. The CDR3 coding sequence is TGTGCCAGCAGGGACAGGACTAGCGGGAGGGCCAGGGAGACCCAGTACTTC.

V usage is TRBV7-6 and J usage is TRBJ2-7; 7 bases match TRBD2. Germline V lookup: CDR1 SGHVS, CDR2 FNYEAQ. J was trimmed by 4 bases and V by 4 bases; bases with no gene match: 4. The CDR3 is made up of 13 amino acids. The CDR3 DNA follows: TGTGCCAGCAGCTGGTTGGGAGGGTACGAGCAGTACTTC. The encoded protein is CASSWLGGYEQYF. The whole variable domain, filled in from reference TRBV7-6 and TRBJ2-7, reads GAGVSQSPRYKVTKRGQDVALRCDPISGHVSLYWYRQALGQGPEFLTYFNYEAQQDKSGLPNDRFSAERPEGSISTLTIQRTEQRDSAMYRCASSWLGGYEQYFGPGTRLTVT.

The chain joins TRBV9 to TRBJ2-5; D is ambiguous. The CDR3 loop spans 16 amino acids. V lost 0 bases and J 0 bases, leaving 12 bases between the germline ends. Looked up from germline, CDR1 is SGDLS and CDR2 is YYNGEE. CDR3 in DNA: TGTGCCAGCAGCGTAGCCATTGAGACACACCAAGAGACCCAGTACTTC. Its protein product is CASSVAIETHQETQYF.

The rearrangement joins TRBV20-1 to TRBJ1-3, with D possibly matching TRBD1 (5 bases). This CDR3 has 14 amino acids. Between the trimmed V and J ends, which lost 4 bases and 4 bases, there was a span of 14 bases. Germline V CDR1 and CDR2: DFQATT, SNEGSKA (reference sequence). The CDR3 here is CSATPQGRGNTIYF. CDR3 coding DNA: TGCAGTGCTACCCCTCAGGGAAGGGGAAACACCATATATTTT.

The J gene is TRBJ2-2, the V gene TRBV4-3; D possibly uses TRBD1 or TRBD2 (5 bases each). Deletions cut 4 bases from V and 1 base from J, with 7 bases between. Germline V gene sequence: CDR1 LGHNA, CDR2 YSLEER. The CDR3 runs 14 residues. CDR3 in DNA: TGCGCCAGCAGCCGAGGGGAGAACACCGGGGAGCTGTTTTTT. Translated, it gives CASSRGENTGELFF.